Each of the 8 T cell receptor beta chains below was sequenced from the same sample in a study of PD-L1 blockade in urothelial cancer. Here immunoSEQ multiplex PCR was the method, and the copy in TCRdb shows in-frame clones only, minus some. The table has around 110,000 clones, 75% to 90% seen once. Time point noted: peripheral blood 6 weeks after treatment start. The material sequenced was PBMCs, taken around atezolizumab (anti-PD-L1) treatment. These receptors originate from a man aged 55 to 70 with urothelial cancer.

The chain recombines TRBV4-2 with TRBJ2-3, with D possibly matching TRBD2 (7 bases). V was pared by 1 base and J by 2 bases, with 13 bases between. The germline gives CDR1 LGHNA, CDR2 YNFKEQ. This CDR3 has 16 amino acids. CDR3 DNA: TGTGCCAGCAGCCAAGGAGGGGGGGGAGACACAGATACGCAGTATTTT. Amino acid sequence: CASSQGGGGDTDTQYF.

The rearrangement uses TRBV19 and TRBJ2-7; 10 bases are shared with TRBD2. V shed 0 bases, J shed 3 bases, and the junction held 14 bases outside the gene matches. The germline CDR1 and CDR2 sequences are LNHDA and SQIVND (reference sequence). The CDR3 sequence is 19 residues long. CDR3 in amino acids: CASSIDLMASGGPYYEQYF. CDR3 coding DNA: TGTGCCAGTAGTATAGATTTGATGGCTAGCGGGGGCCCTTACTACGAGCAGTACTTC.

The chain employs TRBV7-8 and TRBJ2-1; 7 positions match TRBD1. Trimming cost V 5 bases and J 2 bases; bases outside gene matches: 6. Germline loops: CDR1 SGHVS, CDR2 FQNEAQ. The CDR3 has 15 residues. The CDR3 reads CASSPGGIAYNEQFF. DNA of the CDR3: TGTGCCAGCAGCCCAGGGGGAATAGCCTACAATGAGCAGTTCTTC. Variable domain in full (rest from reference TRBV7-8 and TRBJ2-1): GAGVSQSPRYKVAKRGQDVALRCDPISGHVSLFWYQQALGQGPEFLTYFQNEAQLDKSGLPSDRFFAERPEGSVSTLKIQRTQQEDSAVYLCASSPGGIAYNEQFFGPGTRLTVL.

This clone appeared once. The rearrangement links TRBV5-1 to TRBJ1-2, with a weak D call TRBD1 (5 bases). Germline CDR1 and CDR2: SGHRS and YFSETQ. CDR3 length: 15 amino acids. The ends were cut back, 3 bases at V and 4 bases at J, with 16 bases in the middle. CDR3 DNA sequence: TGCGCCAGCAGCTATGGACAAGAGAGTAGCTATGGCTACACCTTC. It translates to CASSYGQESSYGYTF.

The chain uses TRBV18 and TRBJ2-3; 12 bases match TRBD1. The CDR3 has 17 amino acids. Per germline, CDR1 KGHSH and CDR2 LQKENI. Losses at the gene ends were 2 bases for V and 0 bases for J; bases not matched to a gene: 3. The CDR3 protein is CASSPGTGGTSTDTQYF. In nucleotides, the CDR3 is TGTGCCAGCTCACCAGGGACAGGGGGCACTAGCACAGATACGCAGTATTTT.

The chain is built from TRBV7-6 and TRBJ2-7; perhaps TRBD2 as D (5 bases). Trimming shortened V by 1 base and J by 0 bases, and 10 bases separated the two germline ends. This CDR3 spans 15 amino acids. Germline V gives CDR1 SGHVS, CDR2 FNYEAQ. CDR3 sequence: CASSLGGASSYEQYF. In DNA, the CDR3 is TGTGCCAGCAGCTTAGGGGGAGCGAGCTCCTACGAGCAGTACTTC.

The chain is built from TRBV4-1 and TRBJ2-5, with TRBD2 identical over 15 bases. This CDR3 has 16 amino acids. CDR1 and CDR2 (germline): MGHRA, YSYEKL. The V gene end was trimmed by 4 bases and the J gene end by 5 bases; junction bases not matched to a gene: 5. DNA of the CDR3: TGCGCCAGCAGCCCTCGGACTAGCGGGGGGGTTGAGACCCAGTACTTC. Encoded protein: CASSPRTSGGVETQYF.

This clone was counted once. The chain joins TRBV30 to TRBJ2-1; 10 bases are shared with TRBD2. Losses at the gene ends were 4 bases for V and 4 bases for J; bases not matched to a gene: 7. The CDR3 extends over 15 amino acids. The germline V gene has CDR1 GTSNPN and CDR2 SVGIG (reference sequence). The CDR3 sequence is CAWNIGTSAYNEQFF. The CDR3 coding sequence is TGTGCCTGGAATATAGGGACTAGCGCTTACAATGAGCAGTTCTTC.